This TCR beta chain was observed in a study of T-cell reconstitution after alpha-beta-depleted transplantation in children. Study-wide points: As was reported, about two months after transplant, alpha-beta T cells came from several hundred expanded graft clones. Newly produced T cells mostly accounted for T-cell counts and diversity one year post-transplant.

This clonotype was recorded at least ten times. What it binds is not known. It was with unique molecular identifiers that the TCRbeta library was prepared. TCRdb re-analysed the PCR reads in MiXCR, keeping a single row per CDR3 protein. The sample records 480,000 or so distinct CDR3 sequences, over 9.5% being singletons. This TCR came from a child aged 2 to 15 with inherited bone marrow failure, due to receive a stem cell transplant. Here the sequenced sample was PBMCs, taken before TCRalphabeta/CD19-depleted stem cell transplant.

The CDR3 bases are TGTGCCAGCAGTTTACGGGGGGGCTCCTACGAGCAGTACTTC. Translation: CASSLRGGSYEQYF. This chain uses TRBV27 with TRBJ2-7; 8 bases fit TRBD2. Germline CDR1 reads MNHEY; CDR2 reads SMNVEV (reference sequence). This CDR3 comprises 14 residues. The junction had 0 bases not matched to a gene; V was cut back by 2 bases and J by 0 bases.